Listed here are 4 T cell receptor beta chains from one sample, sequenced in a study of beta chain bispecific antibodies for T cell cancers. Study results and caveats: The leukemia cells, rather than normal T cells, gave most of the targeted TRBV signal.

TCRdb independently ran MiXCR on the 5' RACE reads; one entry per CDR3 protein. In the table there are tens of thousands of distinct CDR3 sequences, roughly 3% of which are singletons. Antigen specificity for these receptors is unknown. Blood mononuclear cells were expanded for 2 to 3 days using either OKT3 anti-CD3 antibody or CD3/CD28 beads. The material sequenced was healthy donor T cells cultured with leukemia cells. All receptors come from a human donor in good health. Some clones in this sample may be carry-over from other donors' samples.

This clonotype showed up many times. The V gene is TRBV6-6, the J gene TRBJ1-1; tentative D call: TRBD1 (6 bases). Germline values: CDR1 MNHNY, CDR2 SVGAGI (reference sequence). The CDR3 extends over 16 amino acids. V shed 7 bases and J shed 8 bases, with 26 bases lying between them. The CDR3 region has the DNA TGTGCCAGCACCCTGACAGGTCTCAGGGAATTTGTCGAAGCTTTCTTT. The encoded protein is CASTLTGLREFVEAFF.

This clonotype came up many times. V is TRBV18 and J is TRBJ1-6; D might be TRBD1 (5 bases). V was trimmed by 3 bases and J by 14 bases, leaving 26 bases between them. CDR3 size: 17 residues. Germline lookup yields CDR1 KGHSH and CDR2 LQKENI. CDR3 in DNA: TGTGCCAGCTCACCGGTTGGGGGAGCTGGATCCTTTGAGGCCCTCCACTTT. It yields the protein CASSPVGGAGSFEALHF.

This clonotype was recorded many times. The CDR3 reads CASSLRVPNQPQHF. For the CDR3, the DNA is TGTGCCAGCAGCTTAAGGGTGCCCAATCAGCCCCAGCATTTT. The chain couples TRBV7-8 to TRBJ1-5, with unresolved D. The V and J ends lost 2 bases and 3 bases respectively, with 8 bases between them. The CDR3 totals 14 residues. Germline CDR1 and CDR2: SGHVS and FQNEAQ.

There are many counts of this clonotype. The genes are TRBV13 and TRBJ2-5; D remains ambiguous. Germline V CDR1 and CDR2: PRHDT, FYEKMQ (reference sequence). The CDR3 spans 14 residues. V was cut by 0 bases and J by 0 bases, with 5 bases left in between. The CDR3 DNA reads TGTGCCAGCAGCTTAGGCCCTAACCAAGAGACCCAGTACTTC. This codes for CASSLGPNQETQYF.